A single TCR beta chain is shown here with its context. Antigen unknown. The repertoire was sequenced with immunoSEQ multiplex PCR; TCRdb's copy has only in-frame clones and lacks some. The sample includes some 43,000 clones, 85% to 95% of them seen just once. The sample originates from a study of graft-versus-host responses after intestinal transplantation. This CDR3 is 14 amino acids long. Germline V lookup: CDR1 SNHLY, CDR2 FYNNEI. Trimming removed 4 bases at V and 7 bases at J, with 11 bases between. Study-wide results and limits: Some GvH clones appeared in ileal mucosa or blood before recipient bone marrow. When patients had graft-donor T cell macrochimerism, their allografts held high graft-versus-host to host-versus-graft clonal ratios.

This receptor was identified in a human patient who received an intestinal transplant, so some T cells may come from the graft donor. Source: PBMCs, taken 335 days after intestinal transplant. The rearrangement joins TRBV2 to TRBJ1-6; D gene uncertain. The CDR3: CASSVRQENSPLHF. The DNA for the CDR3 is TGTGCCAGCAGTGTGCGGCAGGAGAATTCACCCCTCCACTTT.